This TCR beta chain comes out of a study of blood T cell repertoires in COVID-19. Each participant's cohort was designated according to participant-reported clinical history. Repertoires were generated with immunoSEQ multiplex PCR, while TCRdb's copy carries only in-frame clones and drops some. This table has 130,000 to 150,000 clones, roughly 90% appearing once. Per the germline V gene, CDR1 is MNHEY and CDR2 is SVGEGT. Trimming removed 5 bases from V and 5 bases from J; junction bases left unmatched: 10. The CDR3 is 16 residues long. The clonotype was recovered from a woman in her 30s with acute COVID-19. The gene calls are TRBV6-2 or TRBV6-3 and TRBJ1-5, with TRBD1 identical over 9 bases. Material for sequencing was PBMCs or T cells enriched from blood (not recorded which). The CDR3 protein is CASSIQQGAGHQPQHF. The CDR3, as DNA: TGTGCCAGCAGTATCCAACAGGGGGCGGGCCATCAGCCCCAGCATTTT.